The 17 T cell receptor beta chains given below trace back to one sample, sequenced in a study of metastatic and nonmetastatic thyroid tumors. Treatment of any kind had been given to no patient before thyroid surgery. TCRdb reanalyzed the PCR reads with MiXCR. The sample holds approximately 31,000 clones, over 15% seen once. Sequenced material: blood. All receptors come from a female donor with papillary thyroid cancer or a benign thyroid nodule (not recorded which). Some clones in this sample may be carry-over from other donors' samples.

In regard to this clone: One base away lies a much larger clone, so this may be a sequencing read error. The rearrangement joins TRBV20-1 to TRBJ2-3, with D perhaps matching TRBD2 (5 bases). The germline CDR1 and CDR2 sequences are DFQATT and SNEGSKA (reference sequence). The V gene lost 6 bases and the J gene lost 4 bases, with 11 bases spanning the gap. The CDR3 runs to 12 residues. This CDR3 is CSANMDSDTQYF. Here the CDR3 DNA reads TGCAGTGCCAACATGGACTCAGATACGCAGTATTTT.

CDR3 nucleotides: TGCAGTGCTAGAGATCAGGGGGCCATGAACACTGAAAATTTCTTT. This encodes CSARDQGAMNTENFF. The chain is built from TRBV20-1 and TRBJ1-1; 8 nucleotides agree with TRBD1. The germline gives CDR1 DFQATT, CDR2 SNEGSKA (reference sequence). CDR3 size: 15 residues. V was pared by 0 bases and J by 13 bases, with 16 bases of the junction left unmatched.

This clone has ten or more counts. The chain carries TRBV4-2 and TRBJ2-7; 13 bases are shared with TRBD2. This CDR3 has 18 amino acids. CDR1 LGHNA and CDR2 YNFKEQ come from the germline V gene. The trim removed 4 bases at V and 2 bases at J, leaving 11 bases unmatched. The CDR3 nucleotides are TGTGCCAGCAGCCCGGCCCGGACTAGCGGGGGAAATCCCTACGAGCAGTACTTC. Protein: CASSPARTSGGNPYEQYF.

This clone has ten or more counts. The chain is built from TRBV12-3 or TRBV12-4 and TRBJ1-4; the D gene is possibly TRBD1 (5 bases). V shed 6 bases and J shed 4 bases, with 9 bases lying between them. This CDR3 comprises 13 residues. This CDR3 is CASSQGINEKLFF. The CDR3 bases are TGTGCCAGCAGCCAGGGCATTAATGAAAAACTGTTTTTT.

This clone showed up many times. The rearrangement uses TRBV10-3 and TRBJ2-1; TRBD2 matches 10 bases. CDR3 size: 14 residues. CDR1 is ENHRY, CDR2 SYGVKD, per germline. The trim removed 10 bases at V and 8 bases at J, leaving 11 bases unmatched. The CDR3 region is CATKSGRAVDEQFF. CDR3 coding DNA: TGTGCCACCAAAAGCGGGAGGGCCGTCGATGAGCAGTTCTTC.

There are many counts of this clone. The rearrangement links TRBV5-1 to TRBJ2-7; 9 nucleotides agree with TRBD1. The length of the CDR3 is 14 residues. J was trimmed by 2 bases and V by 4 bases; bases with no gene match: 4. Germline lookup yields CDR1 SGHRS and CDR2 YFSETQ. This chain's CDR3 is CASSPRQGAYEQYF. DNA of the CDR3: TGCGCCAGCAGCCCGAGACAGGGGGCCTACGAGCAGTACTTC.

This clone was observed at least ten times. The rearrangement joins TRBV12-3 or TRBV12-4 to TRBJ2-7; D not resolved. Trimming stripped 5 bases from V and 2 bases from J, with 16 bases between. This CDR3 spans 15 amino acids. CDR3 DNA: TGTGCCAGCAGTCCGTCTCGTGGGATCCCCTACGAGCAGTACTTC. The encoded protein is CASSPSRGIPYEQYF.

This clone was found a few times. An end of the junction differs from the germline gene, which may be a read error. The V call is TRBV19, the J call TRBJ2-5; possibly TRBD1 for D (5 bases). The CDR3 sequence is 13 residues long. Germline CDR1 reads LNHDA; CDR2 reads SQIVND (reference sequence). The CDR3 DNA is TGTGCCAGTAGAACAGGTGGGGCGGAGACCCAATACTTC. This encodes CASRTGGAETQYF.

This clone is medium-sized. The CDR3 DNA reads TGTGCCAGCAGTGAAGAAGAGGGGACAGGGGGAGGCGAGCAGTACTTC. Encoded protein: CASSEEEGTGGGEQYF. The V call is TRBV6-1, the J call TRBJ2-7; 11 bases are a match to TRBD1. The CDR3 loop spans 16 amino acids. CDR1 is MNHNS, CDR2 SASEGT, per germline. Trimming removed 1 base from V and 6 bases from J; junction bases left unmatched: 8.

CDR3 coding DNA: TGTGCCAGCAGTTCTAGCTGGACAGGGGGCGCGTGGTATTACTTC. Translating gives CASSSSWTGGAWYYF. The rearrangement links TRBV28 to TRBJ2-7; 11 bases are shared with TRBD1. This CDR3 comprises 15 residues. V dropped 4 bases and J dropped 13; count of bases not matched to a gene: 15. Looked up from germline, CDR1 is MDHEN and CDR2 is SYDVKM.

This clone was observed many times. This chain joins TRBV4-2 and TRBJ2-5, with 8 bases identical to TRBD2. The CDR3 spans 15 residues. Germline CDR1 LGHNA, CDR2 YNFKEQ. After removal of 6 bases from V and 5 bases from J, the junction contained 11 bases not matched to a gene. CDR3 bases: TGTGCCAGCAGAGGGTCCAGCGGCGGGGGGGAGACCCAGTACTTC. Protein: CASRGSSGGGETQYF.

This clone counts as medium-sized. This rearrangement joins TRBV6-1 to TRBJ1-2; D is undetermined. The CDR3 consists of 14 residues. Germline V lookup: CDR1 MNHNS, CDR2 SASEGT. V dropped 6 bases and J dropped 4 bases, with 15 bases sitting between them. The CDR3 here is CASSDLTKGYGYTF. Written as DNA, the CDR3 is TGTGCCAGCAGCGATTTAACCAAGGGCTATGGCTACACCTTC.

The genes are TRBV18 and TRBJ1-2, with a possible D match to TRBD1 (5 bases). The V end was cut by 0 bases, the J end by 2 bases, with 13 bases between. Germline CDR1 reads KGHSH; CDR2 reads LQKENI. This CDR3 comprises 16 residues. The CDR3 DNA sequence: TGTGCCAGCTCACCACCACCAGGGCTCATAAACTATGGCTACACCTTC. It translates to CASSPPPGLINYGYTF.

This clone was counted only a few times. J is TRBJ2-7 and V is TRBV5-1; 8 bases agree with TRBD2. The CDR3 is 15 amino acids. Germline values: CDR1 SGHRS, CDR2 YFSETQ. V lost 0 bases to trimming and J lost 5 bases; unmatched junction nucleotides: 7. The chain's CDR3 is CASSLGGTSSNEQYF. CDR3 nucleotides: TGCGCCAGCAGCTTGGGTGGGACTAGTTCCAACGAGCAGTACTTC.

This clone was picked up many times. This chain connects TRBV11-2 to TRBJ1-2, with D possibly TRBD1 on 6 matching bases. Germline values: CDR1 SGHAT, CDR2 FQNNGV. CDR3 length equals 12 residues. Between the trimmed V and J ends, which lost 4 bases and 7 bases, there was a span of 10 bases. The CDR3 nucleotides are TGTGCCAGCAGCTCTTCAGGGGTTGGCTACACCTTC. Amino acid sequence: CASSSSGVGYTF.

The chain carries TRBV2 and TRBJ2-1, with 12 bases fitting TRBD2. Per the germline V gene, CDR1 is SNHLY and CDR2 is FYNNEI. V lost 6 bases and J lost 3; bases outside the gene matches: 3. The CDR3 length is 15 residues. CDR3 in amino acids: CASRPLAGGYNEQFF. The CDR3 DNA sequence: TGTGCCAGCAGACCACTAGCGGGAGGCTACAATGAGCAGTTCTTC.

The chain is built from TRBV7-3 and TRBJ2-2, with D possibly TRBD2 on 5 matching bases. Trimming took off 6 bases at V and 1 base at J, with 9 bases between the two ends. Germline V gene sequence: CDR1 SGHTA, CDR2 FQGTGA. There are 14 residues in the CDR3. The CDR3 coding sequence is TGTGCCAGCAGAAGAGGGCAGAACACCGGGGAGCTGTTTTTT. As protein: CASRRGQNTGELFF.